These 29 T cell receptor beta chains were all obtained from the same sample, sequenced in a study of CD4 and CD8 cells across lung adenocarcinoma regions. TCRdb re-analysed the PCR reads in MiXCR, keeping a single row per CDR3 protein. The data contain several thousand distinct CDR3 sequences, about 50% of them singletons. The sequenced sample consisted of CD8+ T cells from the margin of a lung tumor. The receptor set was obtained from a female donor with lung adenocarcinoma. The CD4 and CD8 labels of this study may be unreliable.

Note on this clonotype: One end of the junction does not line up with germline, which may come from a read error. The V and J genes are TRBV27 and TRBJ1-1, with D unclear. The CDR3 totals 16 residues. CDR1 and CDR2 (germline): MNHEY, SMNVEV (reference sequence). The CDR3 reads CASSLLGPGYNTEASF. CDR3 nucleotides: TGTGCCAGCAGTTTATTAGGGCCAGGTTATAACACTGAAGCCTCCTTT.

As concerns this clonotype: A junction boundary mismatches the germline segment, possibly from a read error. The genes are TRBV4-1 and TRBJ2-5; 9 positions match TRBD2. CDR1 is MGHRA, CDR2 YSYEKL, per germline. The CDR3 has 17 residues. CDR3 coding DNA: TGCGCCAGCAGCCAGGGGCGGGGGGGCGCGAACACAGAGACGCAGTACTTC. Residues: CASSQGRGGANTETQYF.

This clonotype was picked up many times. This may stem from a read error, because a much larger clone lies one nucleotide away. The gene calls are TRBV7-2 and TRBJ2-1; TRBD1 or TRBD2 may be the D gene (5 bases each). CDR1 is SGHTA, CDR2 FQGNSA, per germline. The germline V and J ends were trimmed by 3 bases and 13 bases, with 19 bases remaining between them. The CDR3 loop spans 14 amino acids. The CDR3 sequence: CASSFGTSLGTQFF. The DNA for the CDR3 is TGTGCCAGCAGCTTCGGAACCTCGTTAGGGACCCAGTTCTTC.

The chain links TRBV20-1 to TRBJ1-1; 7 nucleotides agree with TRBD1. CDR1 is DFQATT, CDR2 SNEGSKA, per germline (reference sequence). This CDR3 comprises 14 residues. Losses at the gene ends were 0 bases for V and 6 bases for J; bases not matched to a gene: 7. Written as DNA, the CDR3 is TGCAGTGCTAGAGATGTGGTCGACAGGGCTGAAGCTTTCTTT. Its protein product is CSARDVVDRAEAFF.

This clonotype was counted ten times or more. The chain has TRBV7-2 and TRBJ1-1; D not certain. Per the germline V gene, CDR1 is SGHTA and CDR2 is FQGNSA. The CDR3 spans 13 residues. V lost 6 bases and J 4 bases, leaving 12 bases between the germline ends. The CDR3 DNA follows: TGTGCCAGCAGTTACAACAAAATCACTGAAGCTTTCTTT. It specifies CASSYNKITEAFF. The full variable domain, with the rest looked up from reference TRBV7-2 and TRBJ1-1, is GAGVSQSPSNKVTEKGKDVELRCDPISGHTALYWYRQSLGQGLEFLIYFQGNSAPDKSGLPSDRFSAERTGGSVSTLTIQRTQQEDSAVYLCASSYNKITEAFFGQGTRLTVV.

In this sample, this clonotype is medium-sized. V usage is TRBV6-1 and J usage is TRBJ2-5, with 12 bases aligning to TRBD2. The J call may be wrong; the DNA end is better matched by TRBJ2-7. Germline V gene lookup returns CDR1 MNHNS and CDR2 SASEGT. The CDR3 consists of 17 residues. CDR3 coding DNA: TGTGCCAGCAGTGAAAGTATTGGCCTAGCGGGAGGGGACGAGCAGTACGTC. Translating gives CASSESIGLAGGDEQYV.

This clonotype was found a few times. The J gene is TRBJ1-3, the V gene TRBV9, with unresolved D. Germline assignment: CDR1 SGDLS and CDR2 YYNGEE. V was clipped by 7 bases and J by 0 bases, with 8 bases between them. The CDR3 contains 13 residues. This chain's CDR3 is CASGRDSGNTIYF. The DNA for the CDR3 is TGTGCCAGCGGACGGGACTCTGGAAACACCATATATTTT.

This chain's CDR3 is CASSFPRAGTYNEQYF. CDR3 nucleotides: TGTGCCAGCAGTTTCCCCCGGGCAGGGACCTACAATGAGCAGTACTTC. J is TRBJ2-1 and V is TRBV27; the D call may be TRBD1 or TRBD2 (5 bases each). The end of the DNA fits TRBJ2-7 better, so the J call may be wrong. CDR1 and CDR2 from the germline V gene are MNHEY and SMNVEV (reference sequence). The CDR3 runs 16 residues.

The rearrangement uses TRBV14 and TRBJ2-1; D is perhaps TRBD1 (6 bases). The end of the DNA fits TRBJ2-5 better, so the J call may be wrong. Germline V gene lookup returns CDR1 SGHDN and CDR2 FVKESK. There are 15 residues in the CDR3. The CDR3: CASSQVSGQQETQYF. The CDR3 DNA sequence: TGTGCCAGCAGCCAAGTTTCGGGACAACAAGAGACCCAGTACTTC.

This clonotype showed up many times. The V and J genes are TRBV6-5 and TRBJ2-3, with 7 bases fitting TRBD2. Looked up from germline, CDR1 is MNHEY and CDR2 is SVGAGI. J lost 2 bases, V lost 2 bases, and 4 bases had no gene match. The CDR3 totals 15 residues. CDR3 bases: TGTGCCAGCAGTTACGCTAGCGGTCCCACAGATACGCAGTATTTT. It yields the protein CASSYASGPTDTQYF.

The rearrangement links TRBV6-1 to TRBJ2-7; maybe TRBD2 (6 bases). Trimming cost V 7 bases and J 5 bases, with 18 bases left between them. The CDR3 runs to 14 residues. Germline values: CDR1 MNHNS, CDR2 SASEGT. The CDR3 is CASKKGLANDEQYF. DNA of the CDR3: TGTGCCAGCAAAAAGGGACTCGCCAACGACGAGCAGTACTTC.

This sequence joins TRBV15 and TRBJ2-3, with TRBD1 as a possible D gene (6 bases). CDR3 length: 15 residues. V was cut by 0 bases and J by 4 bases, with 11 bases left in between. The germline gives CDR1 LNHNV, CDR2 YYDKDF (reference sequence). The CDR3 DNA reads TGTGCCACCAGCAGAGATAGAGGGGGAGCAGATACGCAGTATTTT. As protein: CATSRDRGGADTQYF.

The chain employs TRBV12-5 and TRBJ1-3, with D uncertain. Germline values: CDR1 LGHNT, CDR2 FRNRAP. Trimming shortened V by 7 bases and J by 0 bases, and 4 bases separated the two germline ends. This CDR3 has 12 amino acids. Here the CDR3 DNA reads TGTGCTAGTGCGGGCTCTGGAAACACCATATATTTT. Amino acid sequence: CASAGSGNTIYF.

This rearrangement joins TRBV6-1 to TRBJ2-4, with D maybe TRBD2 (7 bases). The CDR3 has 15 residues. Trimming removed 11 bases at V and 13 bases at J, with 30 bases between. Germline CDR1 reads MNHNS; CDR2 reads SASEGT. The CDR3 region has the DNA TGTGCCGCGGGGCGCGGGGGCCGTGACCAAGACACCCAGTACTTC. It codes for CAAGRGGRDQDTQYF.

This clonotype was seen repeatedly, ten times or more. The CDR3 loop reads CASSFISGTQETQYF. CDR3 sequence (DNA): TGCGCCAGCAGCTTCATTAGCGGGACCCAAGAGACCCAGTACTTC. The J gene is TRBJ2-5, the V gene TRBV5-1; 8 bases line up with TRBD2. This CDR3 has 15 amino acids. Per the germline V gene, CDR1 is SGHRS and CDR2 is YFSETQ. V lost 2 bases and J lost 1; bases outside the gene matches: 4.

This chain joins TRBV3-1 and TRBJ2-5; D could derive from TRBD1 or TRBD2 (5 bases each). The CDR3 runs 13 residues. Trimming cost V 1 base and J 7 bases, with 10 bases left between them. CDR1 and CDR2 from the germline V gene are LGHDT and YNNKEL (reference sequence). Here the CDR3 DNA reads TGTGCCAGCAGCCAAGGGGGGACGGGGACCCAGTACTTC. Translation gives CASSQGGTGTQYF.

The J gene is TRBJ1-5, the V gene TRBV7-2; tentative D call: TRBD1 (5 bases). CDR3 length equals 15 residues. The V and J ends lost 0 bases and 3 bases respectively, with 9 bases between them. Germline values: CDR1 SGHTA, CDR2 FQGNSA. The CDR3 coding sequence is TGTGCCAGCAGCTTAGCGGGGGGGAACAATCAGCCCCAGCATTTT. It yields the protein CASSLAGGNNQPQHF. The full variable domain, its missing parts supplied by reference TRBV7-2 and TRBJ1-5, is GAGVSQSPSNKVTEKGKDVELRCDPISGHTALYWYRQSLGQGLEFLIYFQGNSAPDKSGLPSDRFSAERTGGSVSTLTIQRTQQEDSAVYLCASSLAGGNNQPQHFGDGTRLSIL.

The chain is built from TRBV10-1 and TRBJ2-1; 8 bases match TRBD1. This CDR3 has 20 residues. Trimming at V came to 2 bases and at J to 6 bases, leaving 21 bases not matched to a gene. Germline loops: CDR1 WNHNN, CDR2 SYGVQD (reference sequence). CDR3 nucleotide sequence: TGCGCCAGCAGTGAGGTCCCTCAAGGCAGGGGGCTTTCGTCCCTCAATGAGCAGTTCTTC. Protein sequence: CASSEVPQGRGLSSLNEQFF.

V usage is TRBV12-3 or TRBV12-4 and J usage is TRBJ2-1; 10 positions agree with TRBD2. Trimming removed 3 bases from V and 6 bases from J; junction bases left unmatched: 5. The CDR3 extends over 15 amino acids. The DNA of the CDR3 is TGTGCCAGCAGTTTTTCGCTAGCGGGAGCCAATGAGCAGTTCTTC. Translated, it gives CASSFSLAGANEQFF.

The J gene is TRBJ2-1, the V gene TRBV11-1; 9 nucleotides match TRBD2. V shed 2 bases, J shed 4 bases, and the junction held 9 bases outside the gene matches. Per germline, CDR1 SGHAT and CDR2 FQDESV (reference sequence). The CDR3 length is 17 residues. The CDR3 spells CASSLYETSGLYNEQFF. CDR3 DNA sequence: TGTGCCAGCAGCTTATACGAGACTAGCGGACTGTACAATGAGCAGTTCTTC. The full variable domain, its missing parts supplied by reference TRBV11-1 and TRBJ2-1, is EAEVAQSPRYKITEKSQAVAFWCDPISGHATLYWYRQILGQGPELLVQFQDESVVDDSQLPKDRFSAERLKGVDSTLKIQPAELGDSAMYLCASSLYETSGLYNEQFFGPGTRLTVL.

The rearrangement joins TRBV6-1 to TRBJ1-1; 9 bases line up with TRBD1. Trimming removed 6 bases from V and 2 bases from J; junction bases left unmatched: 7. The germline V gene encodes CDR1 MNHNS and CDR2 SASEGT. This CDR3 contains 15 residues. CDR3: CASRVQGALNTEAFF. The CDR3, as DNA: TGTGCCAGCAGGGTACAGGGGGCCCTAAACACTGAAGCTTTCTTT.

At least ten counts were recorded for this clonotype. The V gene is TRBV6-1, the J gene TRBJ1-1, with TRBD1 matching over 7 bases. This CDR3 region has 15 residues. The germline CDR1 and CDR2 sequences are MNHNS and SASEGT. Trimming cost V 2 bases and J 4 bases; bases outside gene matches: 7. The CDR3 bases are TGTGCCAGCAGTGAAAGCAGAGGGGGCCTCACTGAAGCTTTCTTT. As protein: CASSESRGGLTEAFF.

On this clonotype itself: Germline is not matched at one junction end, which may reflect a read error. This chain links TRBV27 with TRBJ2-3, with D unclear. The CDR3 runs to 13 residues. Germline values: CDR1 MNHEY, CDR2 SMNVEV (reference sequence). The CDR3 DNA follows: TGTGCCACCGGTTTGCGACTCACAGACACGCAGTATTTC. This gives the protein CATGLRLTDTQYF.

By frequency in the sample, this clonotype is medium-sized. The chain uses TRBV10-2 and TRBJ2-7; 7 bases map to TRBD1. V lost 6 bases to trimming and J lost 1 base; unmatched junction nucleotides: 9. There are 15 residues in the CDR3. The germline V gene has CDR1 WSHSY and CDR2 SAAADI. The CDR3: CASSEGGAGSYEQYV. In nucleotides, the CDR3 is TGCGCCAGCAGCGAAGGGGGCGCTGGATCCTACGAGCAGTACGTC.

This clonotype appeared a single time. The chain uses TRBV27 and TRBJ2-3, with D perhaps TRBD2 (5 bases). Germline CDR1 and CDR2: MNHEY and SMNVEV (reference sequence). The V and J ends lost 11 bases and 2 bases respectively, with 11 bases between them. The CDR3 is 12 amino acids. The CDR3, as DNA: TGTGCCGGGAGTCGCCACACAGATACGCAGTATTTT. It specifies CAGSRHTDTQYF.

This clonotype was counted only a few times. The chain carries TRBV6-1 and TRBJ2-4; D might be TRBD1 or TRBD2, each matching 6 bases. CDR1 and CDR2 from the germline V gene are MNHNS and SASEGT. The ends were cut back, 6 bases at V and 4 bases at J, with 16 bases in the middle. The CDR3 consists of 15 residues. This CDR3 reads CASSDLEGGKNIQYF. For the CDR3, the DNA is TGTGCCAGCAGCGACCTTGAGGGGGGAAAAAACATTCAGTACTTC.

This clonotype occurred a few times. The chain employs TRBV10-2 and TRBJ2-1; 10 positions match TRBD2. The CDR3 covers 17 residues. The V gene end was trimmed by 3 bases and the J gene end by 1 base; junction bases not matched to a gene: 6. Germline V gene sequence: CDR1 WSHSY, CDR2 SAAADI. The CDR3 DNA follows: TGCGCCAGCAGTGAATTAGCGGGAGGAGAATCCTACAATGAGCAGTTCTTC. It specifies CASSELAGGESYNEQFF.

This clonotype occurred a few times. The chain joins TRBV27 to TRBJ2-1, with TRBD2 identical over 10 bases. Germline V gene data show CDR1 as MNHEY and CDR2 as SMNVEV (reference sequence). The CDR3 is 17 amino acids. V shed 6 bases, J shed 0 bases, and the junction held 8 bases outside the gene matches. As DNA, the CDR3 is TGTGCCAGCAGCCGAACTAGCGGGACCCTCTCCTACAATGAGCAGTTCTTC. As protein: CASSRTSGTLSYNEQFF.

Points on this clonotype: The germline gene is not matched at one end of the junction; a read error may be the cause. This chain connects TRBV27 to TRBJ2-3; a weak D match, TRBD2 (6 bases). CDR3 length: 15 amino acids. Germline V CDR1 and CDR2: MNHEY, SMNVEV (reference sequence). The CDR3 bases are TGTTCCAGCATTCCGGGACTTTCTTCCAAAAACATGCAGTATTTT. Translating it yields CSSIPGLSSKNMQYF.